These T cell receptor beta chains were read from a single sample in a study of blood T cell repertoires in COVID-19. Repertoires were generated with immunoSEQ multiplex PCR, while TCRdb's copy carries only in-frame clones and drops some. The data hold about 53,000 clones, with around 84% observed a single time. The sample consisted of peripheral blood. These receptors were collected from a man in his 70s with active COVID-19. Both conserved end residues are part of each CDR3. Each record gives: clone size, V gene, J gene, CDR3 protein. Clone size, where shown, is once, few, many, or a class for clones that have expanded.

>once|TRBV7-9|TRBJ1-1
CASSFIDTEAFF
>-|TRBV4-3|TRBJ1-4
CASSQGQGFTNEKLFF
>-|TRBV9|TRBJ2-5
CASSPPGDGEKETQYF
>-|TRBV19|TRBJ1-2
CASSLSGSNYGYTF
>once|TRBV27|TRBJ2-7
CASSLAGQGTYEQYF
>once|TRBV2|TRBJ2-2
CASSVEKGTNTGELFF
>once|TRBV12-5|TRBJ1-1
CASGWEGTEAFF
>-|TRBV6-2/TRBV6-3|TRBJ1-5
CASRPRQANQPQHF
>-|TRBV18|TRBJ2-5
CASSPPVTIQETQYF
>few|TRBV6-1|TRBJ2-2
CASSDPLAGELFF
>-|TRBV7-9|TRBJ2-7
CASSLGGQSYEQYF
>-|TRBV30|TRBJ1-2
CAWSERLTKGFSYTF
>-|TRBV14|TRBJ1-1
CASSLGVTEAFF
>-|TRBV5-5|TRBJ1-2
CASSPGGYGYTF
>-|TRBV5-4|TRBJ2-7
CASSLEVQGYEQYF
>-|TRBV5-1|TRBJ2-3
CASRETSSTDTQYF
>-|TRBV24-1|TRBJ1-2
CATSDSGTRYGYTF
>-|TRBV18|TRBJ2-2
CASSLFETSGGGELFF
>-|TRBV5-6|TRBJ1-4
CASSLVGATNEKLFF
>-|TRBV11-1|TRBJ2-5
CASSPTGAQETQYF
>once|TRBV5-1|TRBJ1-2
CASSTDRVHGYTF